Listed below are T cell receptor beta chains from one sample, sequenced in a study of T cell responses to AZD1222 COVID-19 vaccine. Only in-frame clones appear in the TCRdb table, and some are missing; sequencing was by immunoSEQ multiplex PCR. The sample has 250,000 to 300,000 clones, 85% to 95% seen once. Sequenced here: peripheral blood, sampled 28 days after the second AZD1222 dose. The receptors stem from an adult who received the AZD1222 COVID-19 vaccine. Each CDR3 is given with its conserved first and last residue. The D gene is left open where the match is weak. A clone size is listed for some rows: how often the clone was seen (once, few, many), or a class if it is expanded.

clone_size | j_call | d_call | v_call | cdr3_nt | cdr3_aa
few | TRBJ2-1 | TRBD2 | TRBV11-2 | TGTGCCAGCAGCTCCTCCGGGACTAGCGGGCACTACAATGAGCAGTTCTTC | CASSSSGTSGHYNEQFF
. | TRBJ1-6 | TRBD1 | TRBV2 | TGTGCCAGCAGGGAGACAGGGCTCTCACCCCTCCACTTT | CASRETGLSPLHF
. | TRBJ2-3 | TRBD2 | TRBV27 | TGTGCCAGCAGTCCCACTAGCGGGGGGCACACAGATACGCAGTATTTT | CASSPTSGGHTDTQYF
. | TRBJ1-5 | . | TRBV2 | TGTGCCAGCAGTGAATTGGTCAATCAGCCCCAGCATTTT | CASSELVNQPQHF
. | TRBJ1-2 | . | TRBV28 | TGTGCCAGCCAGGGGTATGGCTACACCTTC | CASQGYGYTF
. | TRBJ2-3 | . | TRBV3-1/TRBV3-2 | TGTGCCAGCAGCCTCGGGGGTAGCACAGATACGCAGTATTTT | CASSLGGSTDTQYF
. | TRBJ2-1 | TRBD2 | TRBV2 | TGTGCCAGCAGTGCCCTTGGGAGCGGGAGTACCCCAGGTGGATATGAGCAGTTCTTC | CASSALGSGSTPGGYEQFF
. | TRBJ1-1 | . | TRBV7-8 | TGTGCCAGCAGCTTAGCTACAACGAACACTGAAGCTTTCTTT | CASSLATTNTEAFF
. | TRBJ1-2 | . | TRBV28 | TGTGCCAGCAGTCGAAGCTATGGCTACACCTTC | CASSRSYGYTF
. | TRBJ2-7 | . | TRBV28 | TGTGCCAGCACCACGGATAGGGCCCAATTCTACGAGCAGTACTTC | CASTTDRAQFYEQYF
. | TRBJ2-7 | TRBD2 | TRBV3-1/TRBV3-2 | TGTGCCAGCAGCCAAGAACGGCGAACTAGCGGGCCGGTGGGGTACGAGCAGTACTTC | CASSQERRTSGPVGYEQYF
few | TRBJ2-1 | . | TRBV9 | TGTGCCAGCAGCGTAGATTGGGGGTCCTACAATGAGCAGTTCTTC | CASSVDWGSYNEQFF
. | TRBJ1-6 | . | TRBV7-9 | TGTGCCAGCAGCCCACAGGGATCCAATTCACCCCTCCACTTT | CASSPQGSNSPLHF
. | TRBJ2-1 | . | TRBV9 | TGTGCCAGCAGCGTAGGGTCCAGCTCCTACAATGAGCAGTTCTTC | CASSVGSSSYNEQFF
once | TRBJ1-6 | TRBD1 | TRBV19 | TGTGCCAGTAGTACCGACAGGGGAGGTAATTCACCCCTCCACTTT | CASSTDRGGNSPLHF
. | TRBJ1-5 | . | TRBV19 | TGTGCCAGTAGGAGTAACATAAATCAGCCCCAGCATTTT | CASRSNINQPQHF
. | TRBJ2-5 | . | TRBV13 | TGTGCCAGCACTCCCATTAGGGGGTACCAAGAGACCCAGTACTTC | CASTPIRGYQETQYF
. | TRBJ1-1 | . | TRBV3-1/TRBV3-2 | TGTGCCAGCAGCTCCCGCCGCCCGCAGGTAGCTTTCTTT | CASSSRRPQVAFF
. | TRBJ1-1 | . | TRBV18 | TGTGCCAGCTCTGACAGCTTTAACACTGAAGCTTTCTTT | CASSDSFNTEAFF
. | TRBJ2-7 | TRBD2 | TRBV28 | TGTGCCAGCAGTTCCGGACTAGCGGGACCCTACGAGCAGTACTTC | CASSSGLAGPYEQYF
. | TRBJ1-6 | . | TRBV18 | TGTGCCAGCTCACCCGGGGGCAAGAGAAATTCACCCCTCCACTTT | CASSPGGKRNSPLHF
. | TRBJ2-7 | TRBD1 | TRBV3-1/TRBV3-2 | TGTGCCAGCAGCCAACCCGGACAGGGGATCGAGCAGTACTTC | CASSQPGQGIEQYF
few | TRBJ2-7 | . | TRBV28 | TGTGCCAGCCAAGCCAGTGCCGTCTACGAGCAGTACTTC | CASQASAVYEQYF
. | TRBJ1-2 | TRBD1 | TRBV25-1 | TGTGCCTCCCAAAGTTCACTTCCGACAGGGATGGACGGCTACACCTTC | CASQSSLPTGMDGYTF
. | TRBJ2-2 | . | TRBV2 | TGTGCCAGCGGACTCAAGGGGCGCGACACCGGGGAGCTGTTTTTT | CASGLKGRDTGELFF
once | TRBJ2-1 | TRBD2 | TRBV4-1 | TGCGCCAGCAGCCAGGGTACTAGCGGGAGAATCGATGAGCAGTTCTTC | CASSQGTSGRIDEQFF
. | TRBJ2-3 | . | TRBV7-2 | TGTGCCAGCAGCTTCGGCGGAGCAGATACGCAGTATTTT | CASSFGGADTQYF
. | TRBJ2-7 | . | TRBV28 | TGTGCCAGCACTAATCGAGGGTTCCCCTACGAGCAGTACTTC | CASTNRGFPYEQYF
. | TRBJ2-7 | . | TRBV12-2 | TGTGCCCGCTGGTGGGGCTACGAGCAGTACTTC | CARWWGYEQYF
. | TRBJ1-5 | . | TRBV28 | TGTGCCAGCAGTTTATCAGGGTTCAATCAGCCCCAGCATTTT | CASSLSGFNQPQHF
once | TRBJ1-5 | TRBD1 | TRBV6-5 | TGTGCCAGCAGTCGAACAGGGGTTGCTGATCGGCCCCAGCATTTT | CASSRTGVADRPQHF
. | TRBJ1-6 | . | TRBV19 | TGTGCCAGTAGTATAGGGGAACGGACCTATAATTCACCCCTCCACTTT | CASSIGERTYNSPLHF
. | TRBJ2-7 | . | TRBV20-1 | TGCAGTGCCCCCCGGGGGAACGAGCAGTACTTC | CSAPRGNEQYF
. | TRBJ1-2 | . | TRBV6-5 | TGTGCCAGCAGTCCGAGACGGGGAAGGGGCTACACCTTC | CASSPRRGRGYTF
. | TRBJ2-7 | . | TRBV5-6 | TGTGCCAGCAGCTTGTCATGGGGTTCGGGGTCCACTGGCTACGAGCAGTACTTC | CASSLSWGSGSTGYEQYF
. | TRBJ1-5 | TRBD1 | TRBV6-5 | TGTGCCAGCAGATCTCAGGGGGCGTCGGAGCCCCAGCATTTT | CASRSQGASEPQHF